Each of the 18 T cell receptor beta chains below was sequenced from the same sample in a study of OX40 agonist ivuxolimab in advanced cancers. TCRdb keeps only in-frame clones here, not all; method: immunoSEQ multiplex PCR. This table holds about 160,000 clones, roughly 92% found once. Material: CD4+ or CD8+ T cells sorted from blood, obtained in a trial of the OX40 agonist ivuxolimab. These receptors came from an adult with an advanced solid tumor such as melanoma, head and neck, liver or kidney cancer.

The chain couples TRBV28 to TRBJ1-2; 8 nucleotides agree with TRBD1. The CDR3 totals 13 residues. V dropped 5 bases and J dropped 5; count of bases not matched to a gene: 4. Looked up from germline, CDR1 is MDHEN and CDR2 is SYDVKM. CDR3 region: CASSPWTGYGYTF. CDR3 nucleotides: TGTGCCAGCAGTCCCTGGACAGGGTATGGCTACACCTTC.

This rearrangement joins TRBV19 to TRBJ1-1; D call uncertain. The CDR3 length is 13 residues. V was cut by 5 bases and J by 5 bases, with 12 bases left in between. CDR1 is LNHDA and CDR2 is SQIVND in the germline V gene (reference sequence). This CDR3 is CASSGYRGTEAFF. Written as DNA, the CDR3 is TGTGCCAGTAGTGGGTACAGAGGAACTGAAGCTTTCTTT.

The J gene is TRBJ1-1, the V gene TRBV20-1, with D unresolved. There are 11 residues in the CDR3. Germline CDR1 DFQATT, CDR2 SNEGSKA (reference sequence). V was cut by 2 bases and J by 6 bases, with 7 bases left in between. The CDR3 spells CSARLFPEAFF. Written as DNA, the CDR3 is TGCAGTGCTAGATTGTTTCCTGAAGCTTTCTTT.

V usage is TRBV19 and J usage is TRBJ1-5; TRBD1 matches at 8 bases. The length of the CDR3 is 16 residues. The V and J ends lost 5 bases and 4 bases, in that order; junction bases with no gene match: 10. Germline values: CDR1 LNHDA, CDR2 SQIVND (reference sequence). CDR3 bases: TGTGCCAGTAGTGCCCGACAGGGGCGAACTAATCAGCCCCAGCATTTT. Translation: CASSARQGRTNQPQHF.

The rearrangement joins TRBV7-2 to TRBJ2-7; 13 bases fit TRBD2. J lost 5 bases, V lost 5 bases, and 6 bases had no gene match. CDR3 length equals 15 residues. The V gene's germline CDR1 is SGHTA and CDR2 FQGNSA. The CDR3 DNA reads TGTGCCAGCAGCAGACGGACTAGCGGGAGCCACGAGCAGTACTTC. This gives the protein CASSRRTSGSHEQYF.

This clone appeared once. The CDR3 DNA reads as TGCAGCGTTGAAGGGCAGGGGGCGGGGGAGCAGTACTTC. Protein product: CSVEGQGAGEQYF. The V and J genes are TRBV29-1 and TRBJ2-7, with 8 bases lining up with TRBD1. After removal of 1 base from V and 7 bases from J, the junction contained 6 bases not matched to a gene. The CDR3 runs to 13 residues. Germline-derived CDR1 and CDR2 are SQVTM and ANQGSEA.

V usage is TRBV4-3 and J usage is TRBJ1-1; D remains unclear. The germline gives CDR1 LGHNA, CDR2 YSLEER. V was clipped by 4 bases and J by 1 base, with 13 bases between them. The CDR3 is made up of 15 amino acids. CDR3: CASSRVGSGNTEAFF. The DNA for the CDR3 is TGCGCCAGCAGCCGCGTAGGGTCGGGGAACACTGAAGCTTTCTTT.

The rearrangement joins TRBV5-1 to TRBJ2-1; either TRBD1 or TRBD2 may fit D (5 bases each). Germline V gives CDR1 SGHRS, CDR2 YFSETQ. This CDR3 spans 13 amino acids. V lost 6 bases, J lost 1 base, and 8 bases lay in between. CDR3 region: CASMGVSYNEQFF. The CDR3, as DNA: TGCGCCAGCATGGGGGTTTCCTACAATGAGCAGTTCTTC.

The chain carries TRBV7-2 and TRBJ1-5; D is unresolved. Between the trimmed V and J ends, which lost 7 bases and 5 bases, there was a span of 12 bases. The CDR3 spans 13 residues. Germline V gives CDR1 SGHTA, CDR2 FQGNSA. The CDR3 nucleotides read TGTGCCAGCACCCTGGGGATCTATCAGCCCCAGCATTTT. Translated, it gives CASTLGIYQPQHF. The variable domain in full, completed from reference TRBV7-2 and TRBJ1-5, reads GAGVSQSPSNKVTEKGKDVELRCDPISGHTALYWYRQSLGQGLEFLIYFQGNSAPDKSGLPSDRFSAERTGGSVSTLTIQRTQQEDSAVYLCASTLGIYQPQHFGDGTRLSIL.

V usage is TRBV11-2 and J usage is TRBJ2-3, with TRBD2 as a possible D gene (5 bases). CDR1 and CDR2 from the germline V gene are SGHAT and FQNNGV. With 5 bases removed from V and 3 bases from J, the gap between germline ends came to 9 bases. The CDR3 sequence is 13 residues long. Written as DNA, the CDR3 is TGTGCCAGCAGCGCTTGGGAGACAGATACGCAGTATTTT. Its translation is CASSAWETDTQYF.

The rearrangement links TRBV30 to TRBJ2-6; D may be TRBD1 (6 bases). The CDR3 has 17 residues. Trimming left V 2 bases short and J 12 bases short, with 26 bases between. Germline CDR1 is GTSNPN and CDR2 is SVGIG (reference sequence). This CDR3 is CAWSTRQASLIVGVLTF. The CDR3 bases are TGTGCCTGGAGTACCAGACAGGCTAGTTTAATTGTGGGCGTCCTGACTTTC.

The CDR3 coding sequence is TGTGCCAGCAGTTACTCGATCGGCAGAGATCAGCCCCAGCATTTT. It codes for CASSYSIGRDQPQHF. This chain connects TRBV6-5 to TRBJ1-5; D remains unclear. The germline V gene has CDR1 MNHEY and CDR2 SVGAGI. The CDR3 is 15 residues long. V lost 0 bases and J 5 bases, leaving 11 bases between the germline ends.

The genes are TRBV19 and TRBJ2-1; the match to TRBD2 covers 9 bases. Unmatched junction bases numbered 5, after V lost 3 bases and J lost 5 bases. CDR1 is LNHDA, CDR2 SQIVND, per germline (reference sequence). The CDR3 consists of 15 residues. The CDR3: CASSIPRTSDNEQFF. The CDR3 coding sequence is TGTGCCAGTAGTATCCCTCGGACTAGCGACAATGAGCAGTTCTTC.

DNA of the CDR3: TGTGCCAGCAGTTATCAGGTCGACAGGGGGAATTCACCCCTCCACTTT. Residues: CASSYQVDRGNSPLHF. The chain links TRBV6-5 to TRBJ1-6, with TRBD1 matching over 9 bases. The CDR3 spans 16 residues. The V segment lost 3 bases and the J segment 7 bases; nucleotides outside the gene matches: 7. In germline, CDR1 is MNHEY, CDR2 SVGAGI.

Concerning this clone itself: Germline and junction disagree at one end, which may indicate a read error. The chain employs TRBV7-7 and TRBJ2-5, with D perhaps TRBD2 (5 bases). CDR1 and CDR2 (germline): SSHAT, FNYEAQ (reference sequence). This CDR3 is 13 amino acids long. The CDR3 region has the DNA TGTGCTAGCAGCTTCGGGGTTCAAGAGACCCAGTACTTC. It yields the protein CASSFGVQETQYF.

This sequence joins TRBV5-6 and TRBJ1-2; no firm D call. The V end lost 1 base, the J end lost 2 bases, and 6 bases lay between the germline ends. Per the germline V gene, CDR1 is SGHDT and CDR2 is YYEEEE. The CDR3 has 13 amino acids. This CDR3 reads CASSLQQNYGYTF. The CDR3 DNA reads TGTGCCAGCAGCTTGCAACAGAACTATGGCTACACCTTC.

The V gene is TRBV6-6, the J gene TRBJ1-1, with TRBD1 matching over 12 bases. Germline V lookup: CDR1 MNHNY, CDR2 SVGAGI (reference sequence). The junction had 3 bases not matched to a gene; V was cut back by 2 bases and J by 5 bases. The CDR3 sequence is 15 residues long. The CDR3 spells CASSYGTGGSTEAFF. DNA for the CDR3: TGTGCCAGCAGTTACGGGACAGGGGGCTCGACTGAAGCTTTCTTT.

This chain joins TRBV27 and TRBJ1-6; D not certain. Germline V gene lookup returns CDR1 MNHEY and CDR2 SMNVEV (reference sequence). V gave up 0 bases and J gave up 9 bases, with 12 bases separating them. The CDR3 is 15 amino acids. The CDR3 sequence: CASSLSTADRSPLHF. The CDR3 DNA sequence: TGTGCCAGCAGTTTATCGACCGCAGATCGTTCACCCCTCCACTTT.